This T cell receptor beta chain was sequenced for a study of T cell changes during pregnancy in multiple sclerosis. Clones were sequenced by immunoSEQ multiplex PCR, and TCRdb holds only the in-frame ones, with some missing. This sample has some 41,000 clones, with 90% to 95% found just once. This clone appeared once. V gave up 0 bases and J gave up 1 base; unmatched junction bases: 5. Germline V gene lookup returns CDR1 MGHRA and CDR2 YSYEKL. The CDR3 spans 16 residues. The sequence derives from a female donor with multiple sclerosis, enrolled in a pregnancy study. V is TRBV4-1 and J is TRBJ2-7, with TRBD2 matching over 8 bases. The starting material was CD8+ T cells from peripheral blood mononuclear cells, obtained in the third trimester of pregnancy. In DNA, the CDR3 is TGCGCCAGCAGCCAAGATCGCCTAGCGGGTTCCTACGAGCAGTACTTC. Translating gives CASSQDRLAGSYEQYF.